A single sample is the source of the 9 T cell receptor beta chains below, sequenced in a study of a mutant IDH1 vaccine in newly diagnosed glioma. Stated time point: baseline, week 1 (first vaccination visit). Treatment specified: pre-vaccination baseline after standard-of-care therapy. Measured with immunoSEQ multiplex PCR; TCRdb has only the in-frame clones, and not every one. Found here are tens of thousands of clones, 82% of them singletons; the top ten hold roughly 5%. This specimen consisted of PBMCs, obtained from a glioma patient treated with radiotherapy, temozolomide or both. The source is a middle-aged man with glioma. Some clones in this sample may be carry-over from other donors' samples.

This chain uses TRBV7-2 with TRBJ1-1; D is uncertain. Trimming took off 3 bases at V and 4 bases at J, with 9 bases between the two ends. CDR3 length equals 13 residues. Germline CDR1 is SGHTA and CDR2 is FQGNSA. The CDR3 nucleotides are TGTGCCAGCAGCTTCCTGGGGAGCACTGAAGCTTTCTTT. This translates into CASSFLGSTEAFF.

The V call is TRBV2, the J call TRBJ1-3, with a weak D call TRBD1 (5 bases). The ends were cut back, 5 bases at V and 2 bases at J, with 10 bases in the middle. Germline CDR1 is SNHLY and CDR2 is FYNNEI. CDR3 length: 14 residues. The CDR3 DNA reads TGTGCCAGCAGTAGGGGATCTACTGGAAACACCATATATTTT. It yields the protein CASSRGSTGNTIYF.

In this sample, this clone turned up once. The chain carries TRBV5-8 and TRBJ1-5, with D unresolved. CDR3 length: 11 residues. The germline CDR1 and CDR2 sequences are SGHTS and YDEGEE. V was clipped by 3 bases and J by 11 bases, with 9 bases between them. CDR3 in amino acids: CASSSKLTQHF. The CDR3 coding sequence is TGTGCCAGCAGCTCAAAACTGACCCAGCATTTT.

The chain joins TRBV27 to TRBJ1-2; D is perhaps TRBD1 (6 bases). This CDR3 spans 13 amino acids. The V end was cut by 8 bases, the J end by 3 bases, with 13 bases between. Germline-derived CDR1 and CDR2 are MNHEY and SMNVEV (reference sequence). The CDR3 loop reads CASAQGGYYGYTF. CDR3 nucleotide sequence: TGTGCCAGCGCTCAAGGGGGATACTATGGCTACACCTTC.

The chain carries TRBV6-6 and TRBJ1-5; D not resolved. The V end was cut by 6 bases, the J end by 6 bases, with 9 bases between. In germline, CDR1 is MNHNY, CDR2 SVGAGI (reference sequence). CDR3 size: 12 residues. CDR3 DNA: TGTGCCAGCAGGGTTGATCTTCAGCCCCAGCATTTT. Its protein is CASRVDLQPQHF.

The gene calls are TRBV6-1 and TRBJ2-7; D is unclear. The CDR3 has 15 residues. Trimming left V 3 bases short and J 5 bases short, with 17 bases between. Germline V CDR1 and CDR2: MNHNS, SASEGT. The CDR3, as DNA: TGTGCCAGCAGTGACCAACGACTTACCCCCCACGAGCAGTACTTC. Amino acids: CASSDQRLTPHEQYF.

V gene TRBV19 combines with J gene TRBJ2-1, with D perhaps matching TRBD2 (5 bases). Trimming removed 4 bases at V and 4 bases at J, with 11 bases between. The germline CDR1 and CDR2 sequences are LNHDA and SQIVND (reference sequence). The CDR3 length is 14 residues. This chain's CDR3 is CASSTQGGYNEQFF. The DNA of the CDR3 is TGTGCCAGTAGTACCCAAGGAGGATACAATGAGCAGTTCTTC.

V and J are TRBV7-9 and TRBJ1-4; 10 bases are shared with TRBD1. Germline lookup yields CDR1 SEHNR and CDR2 FQNEAQ (reference sequence). The CDR3 runs to 16 residues. V shed 5 bases, J shed 7 bases, and the junction held 10 bases outside the gene matches. This chain's CDR3 is CASSHTSDRGSEKLFF. The CDR3 DNA reads as TGTGCCAGCAGCCATACCTCGGACAGGGGGAGTGAAAAACTGTTTTTT.

This clone turned up a few times. The chain combines TRBV2 with TRBJ1-2; D gene uncertain. The V and J ends lost 7 bases and 4 bases respectively, with 10 bases between them. The germline V gene has CDR1 SNHLY and CDR2 FYNNEI. The CDR3 is made up of 12 amino acids. CDR3 DNA sequence: TGTGCCAGCACAGGAGATTCCTATGGCTACACCTTC. As protein: CASTGDSYGYTF.